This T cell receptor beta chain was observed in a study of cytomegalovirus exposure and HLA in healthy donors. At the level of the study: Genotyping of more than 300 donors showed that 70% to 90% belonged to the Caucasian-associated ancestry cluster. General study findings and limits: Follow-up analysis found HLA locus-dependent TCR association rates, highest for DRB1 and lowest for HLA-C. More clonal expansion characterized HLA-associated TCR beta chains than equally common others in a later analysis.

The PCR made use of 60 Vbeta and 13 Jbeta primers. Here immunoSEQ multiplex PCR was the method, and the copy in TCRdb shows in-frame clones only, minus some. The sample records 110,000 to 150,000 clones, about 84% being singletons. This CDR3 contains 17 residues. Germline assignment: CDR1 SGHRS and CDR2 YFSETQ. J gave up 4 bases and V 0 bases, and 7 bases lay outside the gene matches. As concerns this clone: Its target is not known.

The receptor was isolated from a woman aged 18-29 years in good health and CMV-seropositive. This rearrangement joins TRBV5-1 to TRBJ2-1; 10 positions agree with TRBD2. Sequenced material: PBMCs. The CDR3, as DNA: TGCGCCAGCAGCTTGGATACTAGCGGGGTCTTATACAATGAGCAGTTCTTC. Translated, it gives CASSLDTSGVLYNEQFF.